Each of the 13 T cell receptor beta chains below was sequenced from the same sample in a study of blood T cell repertoires in COVID-19. The repertoire was sequenced with immunoSEQ multiplex PCR; TCRdb's copy has only in-frame clones and lacks some. The repertoire consists of approximately 80,000 clones, with less than 95% occurring once and the leading ten covering more than 0.85%. What was sequenced was peripheral blood. All receptors come from a woman aged 45 to 65 in a cohort sampled during active COVID-19.

This clone showed up just once. The rearrangement uses TRBV28 and TRBJ1-5, with TRBD1 matching 8 bases. J gave up 3 bases and V 4 bases, and 2 bases lay outside the gene matches. Germline CDR1 MDHEN, CDR2 SYDVKM. The CDR3 covers 14 residues. The CDR3 loop is CASSSGQANQPQHF. Written as DNA, the CDR3 is TGTGCCAGCAGTTCGGGACAGGCCAATCAGCCCCAGCATTTT.

This clone was seen just once. This sequence joins TRBV30 and TRBJ1-2, with D tentatively TRBD1 (6 bases). The CDR3 runs to 11 residues. CDR1 is GTSNPN and CDR2 is SVGIG in the germline V gene (reference sequence). Trimming pared 0 bases from V and 12 bases from J, leaving 11 bases between. The CDR3 protein is CAWSVQGFNTF. CDR3 in DNA: TGTGCCTGGAGTGTACAGGGATTCAACACCTTC.

V and J are TRBV18 and TRBJ2-5, with 7 nucleotides matching TRBD1. V shed 5 bases, J shed 3 bases, and the junction held 3 bases outside the gene matches. The CDR3 covers 13 residues. The germline gives CDR1 KGHSH, CDR2 LQKENI. CDR3 DNA: TGTGCCAGCTCAGTGGGACAGAAAGAGACCCAGTACTTC. Protein sequence: CASSVGQKETQYF.

Comments on this clone: A read error may produce the germline difference seen at one junction end. The chain joins TRBV6-5 to TRBJ2-7, with 10 bases that match TRBD1. This CDR3 spans 11 amino acids. The germline V gene encodes CDR1 MNHEY and CDR2 SVGAGI. For the CDR3, the DNA is TGTGCCAGCAGCCCCGGGACAGGGGAGTCCTTC. The encoded protein is CASSPGTGESF.

The chain uses TRBV6-5 and TRBJ1-5; 8 nucleotides match TRBD1. Germline V lookup: CDR1 MNHEY, CDR2 SVGAGI. The CDR3 has 13 residues. The V segment lost 0 bases and the J segment 15 bases; nucleotides outside the gene matches: 7. CDR3 amino acids: CASSYSGTGPSHF. The CDR3 DNA reads TGTGCCAGCAGTTACTCCGGGACAGGCCCCTCGCATTTT.

This clone appeared a few times. The rearrangement uses TRBV12-3 or TRBV12-4 and TRBJ1-2, with 9 bases lining up with TRBD1. The CDR3 is made up of 13 amino acids. The junction had 5 bases not matched to a gene; V was cut back by 3 bases and J by 9 bases. The CDR3 sequence: CASSFRTGARYTF. In DNA form, the CDR3 reads TGTGCCAGCAGTTTTAGGACAGGGGCCCGCTACACCTTC.

The DNA for the CDR3 is TGTGCCTGGAGTGTGAGGGGGAGGGGCCACAATGAGCAGTTCTTC. Its translation is CAWSVRGRGHNEQFF. The chain couples TRBV30 to TRBJ2-1, with D possibly matching TRBD2 (7 bases). The CDR3 contains 15 residues. Germline CDR1 is GTSNPN and CDR2 is SVGIG (reference sequence). Trimming cost V 0 bases and J 5 bases, with 14 bases left between them.

This clone was observed a single time. The chain employs TRBV5-8 and TRBJ2-2, with 7 bases lining up with TRBD2. Germline CDR1 reads SGHTS; CDR2 reads YDEGEE. The V gene end was trimmed by 0 bases and the J gene end by 3 bases; junction bases not matched to a gene: 2. The CDR3 runs 15 residues. The CDR3 coding sequence is TGTGCCAGCAGCTTGGGAACTAGCGACACCGGGGAGCTGTTTTTT. It encodes CASSLGTSDTGELFF.

This clone was seen once. The chain employs TRBV5-1 and TRBJ1-5; a weak D match, TRBD1 (5 bases). The CDR3 spans 15 residues. Per germline, CDR1 SGHRS and CDR2 YFSETQ. V gave up 0 bases and J gave up 1 base, with 8 bases separating them. The CDR3 protein is CASSLGGASNQPQHF. The CDR3 DNA sequence: TGCGCCAGCAGCTTGGGCGGGGCAAGCAATCAGCCCCAGCATTTT.

This clone has just a few counts. The chain has TRBV6-5 and TRBJ1-1; no firm D call. Germline assignment: CDR1 MNHEY and CDR2 SVGAGI. The CDR3 totals 12 residues. V shed 8 bases and J shed 1 base, with 8 bases lying between them. The CDR3 nucleotides read TGTGCCAGCGGGAGACAGAACACTGAAGCTTTCTTT. Translated: CASGRQNTEAFF.

The rearrangement uses TRBV10-3 and TRBJ1-6; TRBD1 agrees at 7 bases. The CDR3 runs to 13 residues. J gave up 10 bases and V 10 bases, and 10 bases lay outside the gene matches. The germline V gene encodes CDR1 ENHRY and CDR2 SYGVKD. CDR3 bases: TGTGCCAGCACAGGGGCCCTCAGGTCACCCCTCCACTTT. Translating it yields CASTGALRSPLHF.

The chain has TRBV7-3 and TRBJ2-7; D is possibly TRBD1 (6 bases). V gave up 3 bases and J gave up 0 bases, with 21 bases separating them. Germline CDR1 reads SGHTA; CDR2 reads FQGTGA. The CDR3 runs to 18 residues. The CDR3 loop is CASSLTGTNRVGSYEQYF. The CDR3 DNA reads as TGTGCCAGCAGCTTGACCGGGACAAATAGGGTCGGCTCCTACGAGCAGTACTTC.

The V and J genes are TRBV28 and TRBJ1-5; 7 positions match TRBD1. The V segment lost 8 bases and the J segment 5 bases; nucleotides outside the gene matches: 9. Per the germline V gene, CDR1 is MDHEN and CDR2 is SYDVKM. This CDR3 spans 14 amino acids. CDR3 nucleotide sequence: TGTGCCAGCCAGCAGGGGGGCGAGGATCAGCCCCAGCATTTT. Translated, it gives CASQQGGEDQPQHF.